These T cell receptor beta chains were read from a single sample in a study of low-dose radiotherapy and immunotherapy resistance in tumors. TCRdb recomputed calls from the reads with MiXCR, one row per CDR3 protein. Among fewer than 90,000 distinct CDR3 sequences, less than 40% were seen once, and the ten largest hold 11%. The input for sequencing was PBMCs, taken before treatment. Receptors were obtained from a female donor with ovarian cancer. CDR3s include the opening cysteine and the closing phenylalanine or tryptophan. D genes are given only for firm matches. Expanded clones are given a class, and other clones once, few, many or no size at all.

j_gene | abundance | len | d_gene | v_gene | CDR3nt | CDR3aa
TRBJ2-1 | . | 16 | TRBD2 | TRBV12-3/TRBV12-4 | TGTGCCAGCAGTCCCCACAGAGCTAGCGGGAACAATGAGCAGTTCTTC | CASSPHRASGNNEQFF
TRBJ2-1 | many | 11 | . | TRBV7-2 | TGTGCCAGCAGCTTATGGTGGGAGCAGTTCTTC | CASSLWWEQFF
TRBJ2-5 | many | 14 | TRBD1 | TRBV7-3 | TGTGCCAGCAGCTCGACAGGGGCGGGAGAGACCCAGTACTTC | CASSSTGAGETQYF
TRBJ1-2 | once | 14 | . | TRBV9 | TGTGCCAGCAGCGTAGTGACAGAGGTCTATGGCTACACCTTC | CASSVVTEVYGYTF
TRBJ1-6 | many | 10 | . | TRBV20-1 | TGCAGTGCTAGATTATCACCCCTCCACTTT | CSARLSPLHF
TRBJ2-2 | many | 16 | . | TRBV2 | TGTGCCAGCAGCCGCCCCGGGGGGCTGCACACCGGGGAGCTGTTTTTT | CASSRPGGLHTGELFF
TRBJ1-1 | many | 14 | TRBD1 | TRBV28 | TGTGCCAGCACCACGACAGGGCGGAACACTGAAGCTTTCTTT | CASTTTGRNTEAFF
TRBJ1-5 | many | 13 | . | TRBV6-2/TRBV6-3 | TGTGCCAGCAGTTTTTGGCATGATCAGCCCCAGCATTTT | CASSFWHDQPQHF
TRBJ2-2 | many | 13 | . | TRBV29-1 | TGCAGCGGTGGACAGAAAAACACCGGGGAGCTGTTTTTT | CSGGQKNTGELFF
TRBJ2-7 | few | 15 | . | TRBV9 | TGTGCCAGCAGCGTAAGGGACGGAGTGCTTGACGAGCAGTACTTC | CASSVRDGVLDEQYF
TRBJ1-5 | many | 13 | . | TRBV6-5 | TGTGCCAGCAGCACGACAGACAATCAGCCCCAGCATTTT | CASSTTDNQPQHF
TRBJ2-3 | many | 13 | . | TRBV4-2 | TGTGCCAGCAGCCAAGATCTGATGAATACGCAGTATTTT | CASSQDLMNTQYF
TRBJ2-2 | many | 13 | . | TRBV7-6 | TGTGCCAGCAGCCCCGGAACGGGCGGGGAGCTGTTTTTT | CASSPGTGGELFF
TRBJ1-6 | many | 13 | . | TRBV28 | TGTGCCACCTACAGGGACGGAGAATCACCCCTCCACTTT | CATYRDGESPLHF
TRBJ2-2 | . | 15 | TRBD1 | TRBV29-1 | TGCAGCGTTGAGGTTAGACAGGGGGTCACCGGGGAGCTGTTTTTT | CSVEVRQGVTGELFF
TRBJ2-1 | many | 13 | TRBD2 | TRBV3-1 | TGTGCCAGCAGTAGCGGGTCCTACAATGAGCAGTTCTTC | CASSSGSYNEQFF
TRBJ2-5 | many | 15 | TRBD2 | TRBV7-6 | TGTGCCAGCAGCTCACTAGCGGGAGGGACAGAGACCCAGTACTTC | CASSSLAGGTETQYF
TRBJ1-1 | many | 17 | . | TRBV20-1 | TGCAGTGCTAGAGATTTTCGGACAGCTGCTATGAACACTGAAGCTTTCTTT | CSARDFRTAAMNTEAFF
TRBJ2-2 | few | 16 | TRBD1 | TRBV7-8 | TGTGCCAGCAGGCCTACAGGGGGCCCCGACACCGGGGAGCTGTTTTTT | CASRPTGGPDTGELFF
TRBJ2-7 | many | 18 | TRBD2 | TRBV4-1 | TGCGCCAGCAGCCGGACTGGGGGGACTAGCGGGAGGGCCGACGAGCAGTACTTC | CASSRTGGTSGRADEQYF
TRBJ2-7 | many | 13 | TRBD1 | TRBV28 | TGTGCCAGCAGCCCGACAGGGTTCCACGAGCAGTACTTC | CASSPTGFHEQYF
TRBJ2-2 | once | 15 | TRBD2 | TRBV9 | TGTGCCAGCAGCGCCCGAACTAGCGGGAACGGGGAGCTGTTTTTT | CASSARTSGNGELFF
TRBJ2-5 | . | 14 | . | TRBV5-4 | TGTGCCAGCAGCTTGACTGGACAGCAAGAGACCCAGTACTTC | CASSLTGQQETQYF
TRBJ2-1 | many | 17 | TRBD2 | TRBV14 | TGTGCCAGCAGCCAAGTGTGGCTAGCGGGAAAAAACAATGAGCAGTTCTTC | CASSQVWLAGKNNEQFF
TRBJ2-1 | many | 13 | . | TRBV5-4 | TGTGCCAGCAGCTTATCAACCGCCGGTGAGCAGTTCTTC | CASSLSTAGEQFF
TRBJ2-1 | few | 10 | . | TRBV29-1 | TGCAGCGTCGAACTAGTTGAGCAGTTCTTC | CSVELVEQFF
TRBJ2-3 | many | 15 | . | TRBV9 | TGTGCCAGCAGCGTAGTTGCGGGGTTGACAGATACGCAGTATTTT | CASSVVAGLTDTQYF
TRBJ2-3 | many | 19 | TRBD2 | TRBV4-1 | TGCGCCAGCAGCCTAACCTACGGGACTAGCGGGACTAGCACAGATACGCAGTATTTT | CASSLTYGTSGTSTDTQYF
TRBJ2-7 | many | 14 | . | TRBV19 | TGTGCCAGTAGTATCATCGGGGGCGCAGGCGAGCAGTACTTC | CASSIIGGAGEQYF
TRBJ2-7 | many | 15 | TRBD1 | TRBV30 | TGTGCCTGGAGGGCCGGGACAGGGCCTACCTACGAGCAGTACTTC | CAWRAGTGPTYEQYF
TRBJ1-1 | . | 14 | . | TRBV12-3/TRBV12-4 | TGTGCCAGCAGTGCCCGACGGGGGAGCACTGAAGCTTTCTTT | CASSARRGSTEAFF
TRBJ1-5 | . | 15 | TRBD1 | TRBV12-3/TRBV12-4 | TGTGCCAGCAGCCGAGGGACAGGGGGCTTTCAGCCCCAGCATTTT | CASSRGTGGFQPQHF
TRBJ1-2 | many | 14 | TRBD1 | TRBV5-1 | TGCGCCAGCAGCTTGGCTCAGGGGGGCTCTGGCTACACCTTC | CASSLAQGGSGYTF
TRBJ2-7 | . | 11 | TRBD2 | TRBV30 | TGTGCCTGGGGACTAGCCTACGAGCAGTACTTC | CAWGLAYEQYF
TRBJ2-3 | . | 13 | . | TRBV11-2 | TGTGCCAGCAACTACGCCCGACTAGTGGTGCAGTATTTT | CASNYARLVVQYF
TRBJ2-7 | many | 14 | TRBD1 | TRBV2 | TGTGCCAGCAGTGGGACAGGCAGCTCCTACGAGCAGTACTTC | CASSGTGSSYEQYF